Following are 10 T cell receptor beta chains from one sample sequenced in a study of regulatory T cells in long-lasting Graves disease. The authors built TCR beta libraries using iRepertoire HTBI primers and Arm-PCR of CDR3 regions. Each CDR3 protein is one row after TCRdb ran MiXCR on the multiplex PCR reads. This table holds fewer than 450,000 distinct CDR3 sequences, around 21% found once. Noted time point: persistent/refractory GD, antithyroid drugs over 5 years with positive TRAb. RNA from PBMCs was the source of the TCR library. This specimen was peripheral blood mononuclear cells (PBMCs), taken when the disease was refractory, from a patient treated with antithyroid drugs. All receptors come from a female donor with Graves disease.

This sequence joins TRBV12-3 or TRBV12-4 and TRBJ2-1; 11 positions match TRBD2. The CDR3 runs 20 residues. J gave up 3 bases and V 5 bases, and 18 bases lay outside the gene matches. For the CDR3, the DNA is TGTGCCAGCAGTCTTAGAAGAAGCGGGACTAGCGGCCACTACTACAATGAGCAGTTCTTC. This codes for CASSLRRSGTSGHYYNEQFF.

This clonotype has at least ten counts. The chain uses TRBV12-3 or TRBV12-4 and TRBJ1-2, with 7 bases identical to TRBD1. This CDR3 region has 14 residues. The J segment lost 8 bases and the V segment lost 4 bases, leaving 10 bases of the junction unmatched. The CDR3 nucleotides read TGTGCCAGCAGTTCCCTAGACAGGGTATTCGGCTACACCTTC. The encoded protein is CASSSLDRVFGYTF.

The sample holds a few counts of this clonotype. The chain has TRBV27 and TRBJ2-4; 7 nucleotides align to TRBD2. Germline CDR1 reads MNHEY; CDR2 reads SMNVEV (reference sequence). Germline trimming cut 3 bases from V and 3 bases from J; bases unmatched to any gene: 5. The CDR3 is 15 residues long. The CDR3 nucleotides read TGTGCCAGCAGTTTGCGGGAGTGGGGCAAAAACATTCAGTACTTC. It encodes CASSLREWGKNIQYF.

Ten or more counts support this clonotype. V usage is TRBV6-1 and J usage is TRBJ2-5; D uncertain. The germline V gene has CDR1 MNHNS and CDR2 SASEGT. CDR3 length: 12 amino acids. V was clipped by 9 bases and J by 4 bases, with 12 bases between them. CDR3 bases: TGTGCCAGTAGCCGAGTGGGAGAGACCCAGTACTTC. This codes for CASSRVGETQYF.

In this sample, this clonotype turned up many times. This chain joins TRBV6-2 or TRBV6-3 and TRBJ1-5; the match to TRBD1 covers 8 bases. Germline V CDR1 and CDR2: MNHEY, SVGEGT. The CDR3 consists of 19 residues. V trimming: 2 bases; J trimming: 4 bases; junction bases outside the gene matches: 16. CDR3 sequence: CASSYPLDPGQAVNQPQHF. CDR3 DNA sequence: TGTGCCAGCAGTTACCCACTCGACCCGGGACAGGCTGTGAATCAGCCCCAGCATTTT.

This clonotype was recorded at least ten times. This chain joins TRBV28 and TRBJ2-6; no firm D call. The CDR3 spans 14 residues. V dropped 5 bases and J dropped 0 bases, with 5 bases sitting between them. CDR1 is MDHEN, CDR2 SYDVKM, per germline. The CDR3 reads CASSESSGANVLTF. In DNA, the CDR3 is TGTGCCAGCAGTGAGAGCTCTGGGGCCAACGTCCTGACTTTC.

This clonotype appeared a few times. This may come from a read error, since a much larger clone is one base off. The genes are TRBV12-3 or TRBV12-4 and TRBJ1-1; TRBD1 might be the D (6 bases). There are 14 residues in the CDR3. V shed 2 bases and J shed 7 bases, with 14 bases lying between them. The CDR3 sequence: CASSLRGADIEAFF. The CDR3 DNA is TGTGCCAGCAGTTTAAGGGGGGCGGATATTGAAGCTTTCTTT.

This clonotype was counted many times. The J gene is TRBJ1-5, the V gene TRBV2; no clear D. This CDR3 is built from 13 residues. Per the germline V gene, CDR1 is SNHLY and CDR2 is FYNNEI. V lost 3 bases to trimming and J lost 1 base, with 4 bases between them. CDR3 region: CASSDGSNQPQHF. The CDR3 nucleotides are TGTGCCAGCAGTGACGGCAGCAATCAGCCCCAGCATTTT.

This clonotype was seen ten or more times. This chain's CDR3 is CASSSPGQGAYTGELFF. As DNA, the CDR3 is TGTGCCAGCAGCTCGCCGGGACAGGGGGCATACACCGGGGAGCTGTTTTTT. V is TRBV7-3 and J is TRBJ2-2; 12 bases align to TRBD1. The CDR3 has 17 residues. CDR1 and CDR2 from the germline V gene are SGHTA and FQGTGA. The V segment lost 4 bases and the J segment 3 bases; nucleotides outside the gene matches: 6. Based on the CDR3 plus reference TRBV7-3 and TRBJ2-2, the full variable domain is GAGVSQTPSNKVTEKGKYVELRCDPISGHTALYWYRQSLGQGPEFLIYFQGTGAADDSGLPNDRFFAVRPEGSVSTLKIQRTERGDSAVYLCASSSPGQGAYTGELFFGEGSRLTVL.

The chain employs TRBV27 and TRBJ2-2, with D uncertain. Trimming stripped 5 bases from V and 8 bases from J, with 15 bases between. CDR1 is MNHEY and CDR2 is SMNVEV in the germline V gene (reference sequence). The CDR3 loop spans 14 amino acids. The chain's CDR3 is CASSIVRYAGELFF. The CDR3 DNA reads TGTGCCAGCAGTATCGTACGGTATGCGGGGGAGCTGTTTTTT.